These 8 T cell receptor beta chains were all obtained from the same sample, sequenced in a study of cytotoxic CD8 clonotypes in ibrutinib-treated CLL. Clones were read by immunoSEQ multiplex PCR, and TCRdb kept only the in-frame ones, dropping some. The sample yields 200,000 to 250,000 clones, 75% to 85% seen once. Specimen: PBMCs, collected after 12 months of ibrutinib treatment. These receptors all stem from a human donor with chronic lymphocytic leukemia.

This clone came up a few times. The chain joins TRBV7-3 to TRBJ2-2; D remains ambiguous. Germline CDR1 reads SGHTA; CDR2 reads FQGTGA. CDR3 length equals 14 residues. The ends were cut back, 3 bases at V and 4 bases at J, with 9 bases in the middle. For the CDR3, the DNA is TGTGCCAGCAGCTTCGATTGGCGCACCGGGGAGCTGTTTTTT. Residues: CASSFDWRTGELFF.

The V and J genes are TRBV2 and TRBJ1-3; D call uncertain. From germline, CDR1 is SNHLY and CDR2 FYNNEI. The CDR3 is 13 residues long. The V gene lost 1 base and the J gene lost 4 bases, with 5 bases spanning the gap. The CDR3 DNA reads TGTGCCAGCAGTGAAGACACCGGAAACACCATATATTTT. It yields the protein CASSEDTGNTIYF.

Only one count was recorded for this clone. The chain is built from TRBV7-9 and TRBJ2-1; D remains unclear. The CDR3 is 13 amino acids. V shed 1 base and J shed 4 bases, with 5 bases lying between them. From germline, CDR1 is SEHNR and CDR2 FQNEAQ (reference sequence). The CDR3 loop is CASSLGLYNEQFF. For the CDR3, the DNA is TGTGCCAGCAGCTTAGGTCTATACAATGAGCAGTTCTTC.

The DNA for the CDR3 is TGCGCCAGCAGCCGATCACATCTCCGGGGTGGCCAGCCCCAGCATTTT. Its protein is CASSRSHLRGGQPQHF. V is TRBV4-1 and J is TRBJ1-5; D unclear. CDR3 length equals 16 residues. Germline V gene sequence: CDR1 MGHRA, CDR2 YSYEKL. Trimming pared 4 bases from V and 7 bases from J, leaving 20 bases between.

The DNA for the CDR3 is TGTGCCAGCAGCTTACCCCGGACAGGGGGCACTGAAGCTTTCTTT. Residues: CASSLPRTGGTEAFF. The chain joins TRBV13 to TRBJ1-1; 10 positions match TRBD1. The CDR3 extends over 15 amino acids. The V segment lost 2 bases and the J segment 4 bases; nucleotides outside the gene matches: 4. Germline V gene lookup returns CDR1 PRHDT and CDR2 FYEKMQ (reference sequence).

The J gene is TRBJ1-2, the V gene TRBV5-1; D possibly corresponds to TRBD1 (6 bases). CDR3 length equals 14 residues. The germline V and J ends were trimmed by 0 bases and 8 bases, with 14 bases remaining between them. CDR1 is SGHRS, CDR2 YFSETQ, per germline. The CDR3 spells CASSLETGAQGYTF. The DNA for the CDR3 is TGCGCCAGCAGCTTGGAGACGGGGGCGCAAGGCTACACCTTC. Looking up the rest from reference TRBV5-1 and TRBJ1-2 gives the full variable domain: KAGVTQTPRYLIKTRGQQVTLSCSPISGHRSVSWYQQTPGQGLQFLFEYFSETQRNKGNFPGRFSGRQFSNSRSEMNVSTLELGDSALYLCASSLETGAQGYTFGSGTRLTVV.

The chain carries TRBV5-1 and TRBJ2-1; maybe TRBD2 (6 bases). Trimming took 3 bases from V and 8 from J, leaving 15 bases between them. The CDR3 covers 14 residues. Germline V CDR1 and CDR2: SGHRS, YFSETQ. CDR3 nucleotide sequence: TGCGCCAGCAGCTGGTCTCCCGGGGGTGATGAGCAGTTCTTC. This gives the protein CASSWSPGGDEQFF.

This clone was recorded a few times. The J gene is TRBJ2-7, the V gene TRBV9; TRBD1 aligns across 7 bases. This CDR3 comprises 12 residues. Germline loops: CDR1 SGDLS, CDR2 YYNGEE. The V and J ends lost 4 bases and 6 bases, in that order; junction bases with no gene match: 4. The CDR3, as DNA: TGTGCCAGCAGCCCGACAGGGATCGAGCAGTACTTC. As protein: CASSPTGIEQYF.